Below, 10 T cell receptor beta chains from the same sample are listed, as sequenced in a study of T cells in Graves' hyperthyroidism and ophthalmopathy. Using RNA transcripts as the source, TCR beta CDR3 regions were amplified. First-round RT-PCR targeting the TCR CDR3 was performed with the HTBI primer set. TCRdb re-called the multiplex PCR reads with MiXCR, one entry per CDR3 protein. Among approximately 400,000 distinct CDR3 sequences listed, 11% to 15% were seen once. The sequencing sample was made of blood. These receptor sequences come from a man between 50 and 59 years old with Graves' ophthalmopathy.

This clonotype has ten or more counts. This chain joins TRBV11-3 and TRBJ2-5; D possibly corresponds to TRBD2 (7 bases). Trimming removed 5 bases from V and 5 bases from J, with 15 bases in between. Per the germline V gene, CDR1 is SGHNT and CDR2 is YENEEA. The CDR3 covers 14 residues. CDR3 sequence: CASSKGGHGETQYF. CDR3 DNA sequence: TGTGCCAGCAGCAAGGGGGGGCACGGCGAGACCCAGTACTTC.

In its sample, this clonotype was seen many times. The rearrangement joins TRBV7-9 to TRBJ2-2; the D gene is possibly TRBD1 (5 bases). The CDR3 spans 15 residues. The V gene lost 2 bases and the J gene lost 4 bases, with 11 bases spanning the gap. The germline V gene has CDR1 SEHNR and CDR2 FQNEAQ (reference sequence). The CDR3 sequence is CASSLRWTPTGELFF. CDR3 DNA: TGTGCCAGCAGCTTACGATGGACACCCACCGGGGAGCTGTTTTTT.

There are many counts of this clonotype. The chain is built from TRBV5-1 and TRBJ2-2; 11 bases match TRBD2. V lost 1 base to trimming and J lost 2 bases; unmatched junction nucleotides: 4. CDR3 length: 17 residues. Germline V lookup: CDR1 SGHRS, CDR2 YFSETQ. CDR3 DNA sequence: TGCGCCAGCAGCTTGTCCCTAGCGGGGGGAAACACCGGGGAGCTGTTTTTT. Its translation is CASSLSLAGGNTGELFF.

In this sample, this clonotype turned up many times. V and J are TRBV12-3 or TRBV12-4 and TRBJ2-5; possibly TRBD2 for D (6 bases). Trimming left V 3 bases short and J 5 bases short, with 10 bases between. This CDR3 comprises 13 residues. The CDR3 here is CASSFGGMETQYF. The CDR3 region has the DNA TGTGCCAGCAGTTTCGGGGGAATGGAGACCCAGTACTTC.

This clonotype appeared many times. The chain couples TRBV28 to TRBJ1-5; 7 positions match TRBD1. The junction had 11 bases not matched to a gene; V was cut back by 8 bases and J by 7 bases. The CDR3 runs to 14 residues. Germline assignment: CDR1 MDHEN and CDR2 SYDVKM. The CDR3 coding sequence is TGTGCCAGCTTCAAGGGGGCTCTGCGGCAGCCCCAGCATTTT. The encoded protein is CASFKGALRQPQHF.

DNA for the CDR3: TGTGCCAGCAGCCCTAGTTTGCGGGACACCCAAGAGACCCAGTACTTC. It codes for CASSPSLRDTQETQYF. V and J are TRBV12-3 or TRBV12-4 and TRBJ2-5; D assignment may be TRBD1 or TRBD2 (6 bases each). Trimming took off 6 bases at V and 1 base at J, with 18 bases between the two ends. CDR3 length equals 16 residues.

This clonotype was detected ten times or more. This rearrangement joins TRBV28 to TRBJ2-3, with TRBD2 matching over 13 bases. The CDR3 contains 17 residues. Trimming at V came to 2 bases and at J to 2 bases, leaving 4 bases not matched to a gene. Germline lookup yields CDR1 MDHEN and CDR2 SYDVKM. CDR3 nucleotide sequence: TGTGCCAGCAGTTTAGGGGGACTAGCGGGGACCACAGATACGCAGTATTTT. Translated, it gives CASSLGGLAGTTDTQYF.

This clonotype showed up just a few times. This sequence may be a read error, since a much larger clone differs from it by one base. The V and J genes are TRBV5-1 and TRBJ2-3, with D possibly being TRBD2 (6 bases). CDR1 and CDR2 from the germline V gene are SGHRS and YFSETQ. The CDR3 sequence is 14 residues long. Written as DNA, the CDR3 is TGCGCCAGCAGCACGGGGGACGGCACAGGTACGCAGTATTTT. This gives the protein CASSTGDGTGTQYF.

Remarks on this clonotype: Given a much more abundant clone one base away, this may be a read error. The chain employs TRBV6-2 or TRBV6-3 and TRBJ1-1; 10 bases map to TRBD1. The CDR3 is 16 amino acids. Per the germline V gene, CDR1 is MNHEY and CDR2 is SVGEGT. This CDR3 is CAGSSRTGGMNTEAFF. CDR3 DNA sequence: TGTGCCGGCAGCAGTAGGACAGGGGGGATGAACACTGAAGCTTTCTTT.

This clonotype showed up many times. The chain's CDR3 is CASSPSGMGIQPQHF. CDR3 sequence (DNA): TGTGCCAGCTCACCCTCGGGAATGGGGATCCAGCCCCAGCATTTT. The rearrangement joins TRBV18 to TRBJ1-5, with no clear D. Germline V gene data show CDR1 as KGHSH and CDR2 as LQKENI. Trimming shortened V by 3 bases and J by 7 bases, and 16 bases separated the two germline ends. This CDR3 spans 15 amino acids.